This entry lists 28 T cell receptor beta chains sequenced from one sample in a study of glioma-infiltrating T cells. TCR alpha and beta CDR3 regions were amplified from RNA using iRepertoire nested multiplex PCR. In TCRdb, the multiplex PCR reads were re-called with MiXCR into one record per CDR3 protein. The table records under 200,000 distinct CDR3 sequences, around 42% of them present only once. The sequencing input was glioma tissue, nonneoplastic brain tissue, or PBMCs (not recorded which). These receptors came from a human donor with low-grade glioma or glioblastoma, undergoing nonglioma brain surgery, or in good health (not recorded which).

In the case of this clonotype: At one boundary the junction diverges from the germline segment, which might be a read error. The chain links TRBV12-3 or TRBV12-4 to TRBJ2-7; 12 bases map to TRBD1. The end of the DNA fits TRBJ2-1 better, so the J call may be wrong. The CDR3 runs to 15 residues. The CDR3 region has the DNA TGCGCCAGCAGTTTCCGGGACAGGGGGCTCTGGGAGCAGTTCTTC. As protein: CASSFRDRGLWEQFF.

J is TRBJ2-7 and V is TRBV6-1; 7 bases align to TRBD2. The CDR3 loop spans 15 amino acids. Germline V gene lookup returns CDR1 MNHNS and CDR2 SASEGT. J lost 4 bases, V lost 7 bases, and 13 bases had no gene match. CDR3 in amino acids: CASKGPLARLYEQYF. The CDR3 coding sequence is TGTGCCAGCAAAGGCCCACTAGCGAGACTTTACGAGCAGTACTTC.

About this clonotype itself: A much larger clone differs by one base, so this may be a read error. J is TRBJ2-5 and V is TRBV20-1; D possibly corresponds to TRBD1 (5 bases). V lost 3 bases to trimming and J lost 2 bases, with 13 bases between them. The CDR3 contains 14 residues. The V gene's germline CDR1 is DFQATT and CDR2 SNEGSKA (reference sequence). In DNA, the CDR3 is TGCAGTGCTAGTGAGATACAGGAACAAGAGACCCAGTACTTC. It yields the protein CSASEIQEQETQYF.

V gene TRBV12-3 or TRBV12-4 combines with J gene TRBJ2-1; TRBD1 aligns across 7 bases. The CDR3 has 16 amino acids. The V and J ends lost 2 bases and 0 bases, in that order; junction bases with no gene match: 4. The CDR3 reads CASSLLGQSSYNEQFF. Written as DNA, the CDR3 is TGTGCCAGCAGTTTATTGGGACAGAGCTCCTACAATGAGCAGTTCTTC.

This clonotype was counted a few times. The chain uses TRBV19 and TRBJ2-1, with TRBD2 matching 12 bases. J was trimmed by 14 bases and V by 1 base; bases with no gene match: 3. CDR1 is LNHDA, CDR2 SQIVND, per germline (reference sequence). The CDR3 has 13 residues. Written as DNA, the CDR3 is TGTGCCAGTAGTATAGCTAGCGGGAGGGCGGAGTTCTTC. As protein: CASSIASGRAEFF.

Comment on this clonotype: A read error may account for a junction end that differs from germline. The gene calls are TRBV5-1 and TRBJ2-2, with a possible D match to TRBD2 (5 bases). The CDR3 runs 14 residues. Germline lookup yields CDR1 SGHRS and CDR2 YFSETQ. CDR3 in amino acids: CASSLDLNTGEMFF. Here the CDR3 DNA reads TGCGCCAGCAGCTTGGATCTGAACACCGGGGAGATGTTTTTT.

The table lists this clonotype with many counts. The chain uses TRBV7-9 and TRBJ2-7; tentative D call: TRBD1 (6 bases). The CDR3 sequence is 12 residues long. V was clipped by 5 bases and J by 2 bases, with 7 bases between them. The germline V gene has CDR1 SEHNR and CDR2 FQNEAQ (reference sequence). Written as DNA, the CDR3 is TGTGCCAGCAGCCGGACAGCCTACGAGCAGTACTTC. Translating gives CASSRTAYEQYF.

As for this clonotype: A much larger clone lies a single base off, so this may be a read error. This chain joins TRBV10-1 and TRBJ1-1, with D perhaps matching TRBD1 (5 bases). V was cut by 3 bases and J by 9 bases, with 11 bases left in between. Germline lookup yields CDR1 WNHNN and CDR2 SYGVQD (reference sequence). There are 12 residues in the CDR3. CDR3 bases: TGCGCCAGCAGTGACCAACAGGAACAAGCTTTCTTT. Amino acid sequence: CASSDQQEQAFF.

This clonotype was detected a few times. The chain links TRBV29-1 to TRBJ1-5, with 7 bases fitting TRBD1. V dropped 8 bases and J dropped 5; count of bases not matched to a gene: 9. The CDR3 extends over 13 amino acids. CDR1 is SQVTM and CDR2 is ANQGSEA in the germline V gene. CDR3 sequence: CSFATGVDQPQHF. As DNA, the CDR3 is TGCAGCTTTGCCACAGGGGTGGATCAGCCCCAGCATTTT.

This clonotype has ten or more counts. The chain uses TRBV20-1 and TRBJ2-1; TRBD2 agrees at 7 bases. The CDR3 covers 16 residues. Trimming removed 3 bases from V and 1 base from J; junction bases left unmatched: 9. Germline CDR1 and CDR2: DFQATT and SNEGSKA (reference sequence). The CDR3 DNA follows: TGCAGTGCTAGCCCCCGAGGCGGGAGTTCCTACAATGAGCAGTTCTTC. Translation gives CSASPRGGSSYNEQFF.

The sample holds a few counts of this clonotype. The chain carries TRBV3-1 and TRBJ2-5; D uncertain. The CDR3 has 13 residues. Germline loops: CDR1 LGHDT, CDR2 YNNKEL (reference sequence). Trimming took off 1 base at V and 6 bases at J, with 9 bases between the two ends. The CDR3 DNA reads TGTGCCAGCAGCCAAGGGCCAACCCAGACCCAGTACTTC. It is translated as CASSQGPTQTQYF.

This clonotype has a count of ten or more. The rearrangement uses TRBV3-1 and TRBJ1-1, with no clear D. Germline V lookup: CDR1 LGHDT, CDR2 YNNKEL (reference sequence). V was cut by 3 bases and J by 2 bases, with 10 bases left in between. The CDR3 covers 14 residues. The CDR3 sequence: CASSHSDTNTEAFF. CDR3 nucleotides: TGTGCCAGCAGCCATTCCGACACCAACACTGAAGCTTTCTTT.

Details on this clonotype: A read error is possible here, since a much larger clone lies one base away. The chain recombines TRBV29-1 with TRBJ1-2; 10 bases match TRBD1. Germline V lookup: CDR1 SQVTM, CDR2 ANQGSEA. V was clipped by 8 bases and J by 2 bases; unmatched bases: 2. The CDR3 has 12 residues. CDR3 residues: CSRTGGNYGYTF. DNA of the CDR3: TGCAGCAGGACAGGGGGAAACTATGGCTACACCTTC.

The CDR3 DNA is TGCAGCGTTGATCGGGGTGTCGAAGAGCAGTACTTC. Its protein product is CSVDRGVEEQYF. This rearrangement joins TRBV29-1 to TRBJ2-7; tentative D call: TRBD2 (5 bases). V was clipped by 3 bases and J by 7 bases, with 13 bases between them. CDR1 and CDR2 (germline): SQVTM, ANQGSEA. This CDR3 comprises 12 residues.

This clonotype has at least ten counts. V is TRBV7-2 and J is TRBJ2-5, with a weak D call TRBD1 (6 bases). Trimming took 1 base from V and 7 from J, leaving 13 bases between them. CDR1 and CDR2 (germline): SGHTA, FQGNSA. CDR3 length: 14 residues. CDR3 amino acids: CASSLDGTLGTQYF. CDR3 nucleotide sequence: TGTGCCAGCAGCTTAGACGGGACATTGGGGACCCAGTACTTC.

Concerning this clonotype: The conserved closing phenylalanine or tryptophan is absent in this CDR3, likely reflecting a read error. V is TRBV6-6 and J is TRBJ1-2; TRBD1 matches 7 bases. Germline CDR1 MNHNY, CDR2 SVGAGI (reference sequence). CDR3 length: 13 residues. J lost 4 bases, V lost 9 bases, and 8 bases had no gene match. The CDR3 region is CARTDRVGYGYTL. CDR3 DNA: TGTGCCAGAACAGACAGGGTGGGCTATGGCTACACCTTA.

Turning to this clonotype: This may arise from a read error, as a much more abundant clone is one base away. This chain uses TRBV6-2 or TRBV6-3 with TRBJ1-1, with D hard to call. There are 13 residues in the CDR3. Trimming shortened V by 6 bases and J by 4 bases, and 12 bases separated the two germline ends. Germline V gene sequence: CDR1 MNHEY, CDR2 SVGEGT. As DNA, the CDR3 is TGTGCCAGCAGGCCTTGGCGGATCACTGAAGCTTTCTTT. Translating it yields CASRPWRITEAFF.

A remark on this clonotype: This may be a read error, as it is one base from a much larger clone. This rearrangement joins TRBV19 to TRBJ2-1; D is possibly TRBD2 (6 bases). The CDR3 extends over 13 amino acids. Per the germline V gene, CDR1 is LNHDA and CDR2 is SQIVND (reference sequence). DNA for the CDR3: TGTGCCAGTACGGGGGACTCCTACAATGATCAGTTCTTC. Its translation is CASTGDSYNDQFF.

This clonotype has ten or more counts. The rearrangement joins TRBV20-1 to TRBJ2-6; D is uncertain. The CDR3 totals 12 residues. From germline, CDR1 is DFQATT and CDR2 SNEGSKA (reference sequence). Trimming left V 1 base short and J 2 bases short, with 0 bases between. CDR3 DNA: TGCAGTGCTAGAGCTGGGGCCAACGTCCTGACTTTC. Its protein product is CSARAGANVLTF.

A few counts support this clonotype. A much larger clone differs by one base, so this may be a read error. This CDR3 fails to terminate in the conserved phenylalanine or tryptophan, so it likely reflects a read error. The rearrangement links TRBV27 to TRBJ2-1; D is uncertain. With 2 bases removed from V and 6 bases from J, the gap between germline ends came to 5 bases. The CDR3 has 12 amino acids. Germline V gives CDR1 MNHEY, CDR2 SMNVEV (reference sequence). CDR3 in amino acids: CASSLTPNEQFS. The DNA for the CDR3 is TGTGCCAGCAGTTTAACCCCCAATGAGCAGTTCTCC.

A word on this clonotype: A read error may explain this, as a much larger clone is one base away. This CDR3 reads CATSDPTGARYTF. As DNA, the CDR3 is TGTGCCACCAGTGATCCCACAGGGGCTCGCTACACCTTC. The chain carries TRBV24-1 and TRBJ1-2, with 7 bases identical to TRBD1. This CDR3 contains 13 residues. The germline CDR1 and CDR2 sequences are KGHDR and SFDVKD. J gave up 9 bases and V 3 bases, and 6 bases lay outside the gene matches.

The CDR3, as DNA: TGTGCCAGCAGCTTAGACAGGACAGGGATTAAAGGCCAGCAGTTCTTC. The encoded protein is CASSLDRTGIKGQQFF. The genes are TRBV11-3 and TRBJ2-1; 8 nucleotides match TRBD1. Germline V lookup: CDR1 SGHNT, CDR2 YENEEA. The CDR3 has 16 residues. With 0 bases clipped from V and 11 bases from J, the junction kept 12 bases outside the gene matches.

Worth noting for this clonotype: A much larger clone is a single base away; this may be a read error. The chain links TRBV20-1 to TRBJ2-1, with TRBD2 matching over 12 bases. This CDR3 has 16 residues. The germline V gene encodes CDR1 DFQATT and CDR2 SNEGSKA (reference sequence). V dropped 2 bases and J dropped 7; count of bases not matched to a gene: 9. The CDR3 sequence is CSARLLAGGSWNEQFF. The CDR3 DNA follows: TGCAGTGCTAGATTACTAGCGGGAGGTTCTTGGAATGAGCAGTTCTTC.

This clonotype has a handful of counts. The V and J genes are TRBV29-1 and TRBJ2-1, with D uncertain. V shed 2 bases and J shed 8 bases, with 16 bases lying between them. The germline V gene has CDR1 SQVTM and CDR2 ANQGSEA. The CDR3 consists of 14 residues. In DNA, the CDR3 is TGCAGCGTTGAAAACCCACGAGGAGTTGATGAGCAGTTCTTC. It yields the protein CSVENPRGVDEQFF.

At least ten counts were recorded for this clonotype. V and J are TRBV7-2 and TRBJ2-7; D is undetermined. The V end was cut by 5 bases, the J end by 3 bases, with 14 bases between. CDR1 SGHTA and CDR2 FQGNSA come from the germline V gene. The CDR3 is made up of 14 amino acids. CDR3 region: CASSLDTPHYEQYF. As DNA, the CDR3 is TGTGCCAGCAGCCTCGACACACCACACTACGAGCAGTACTTC. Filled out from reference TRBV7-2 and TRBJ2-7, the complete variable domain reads GAGVSQSPSNKVTEKGKDVELRCDPISGHTALYWYRQSLGQGLEFLIYFQGNSAPDKSGLPSDRFSAERTGGSVSTLTIQRTQQEDSAVYLCASSLDTPHYEQYFGPGTRLTVT.

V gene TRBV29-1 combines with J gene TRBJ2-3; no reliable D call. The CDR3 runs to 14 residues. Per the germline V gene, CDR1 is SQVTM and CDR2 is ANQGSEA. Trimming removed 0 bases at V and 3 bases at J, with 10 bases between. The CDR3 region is CSVEELDPTDTQYF. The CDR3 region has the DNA TGCAGCGTTGAAGAATTGGATCCGACAGATACGCAGTATTTT.

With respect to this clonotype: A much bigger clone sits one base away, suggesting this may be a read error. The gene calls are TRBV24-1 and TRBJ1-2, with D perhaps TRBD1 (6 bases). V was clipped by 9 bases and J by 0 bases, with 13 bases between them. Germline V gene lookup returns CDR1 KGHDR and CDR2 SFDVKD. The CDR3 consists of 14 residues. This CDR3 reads CATAAGETNYGYTF. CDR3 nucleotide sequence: TGTGCCACCGCCGCAGGGGAGACTAACTATGGCTACACCTTC.

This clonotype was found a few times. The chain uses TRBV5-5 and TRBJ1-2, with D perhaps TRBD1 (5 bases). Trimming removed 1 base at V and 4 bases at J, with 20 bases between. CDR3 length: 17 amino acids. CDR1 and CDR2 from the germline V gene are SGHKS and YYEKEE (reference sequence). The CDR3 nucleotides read TGTGCCAGCAGCTTGTACCAGGCCGGGGCCGGGACCTATGGCTACACCTTC. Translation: CASSLYQAGAGTYGYTF. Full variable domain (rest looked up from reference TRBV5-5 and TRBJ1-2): DAGVTQSPTHLIKTRGQQVTLRCSPISGHKSVSWYQQVLGQGPQFIFQYYEKEERGRGNFPDRFSARQFPNYSSELNVNALLLGDSALYLCASSLYQAGAGTYGYTFGSGTRLTVV.